Below are 31 T cell receptor beta chains sequenced from a single sample in a study of PD-L1 blockade in urothelial cancer. TCRdb's table, derived via immunoSEQ multiplex PCR, lists solely in-frame clones and lacks some. The sample contains about 76,000 clones, 75% to 90% of which appear only once. Specified time point: pretreatment peripheral blood. This specimen consisted of PBMCs, obtained around atezolizumab (anti-PD-L1) treatment. The receptors were sampled from a man in his 70s with urothelial cancer.

The gene calls are TRBV19 and TRBJ2-1, with D possibly being TRBD2 (5 bases). Trimming removed 9 bases at V and 7 bases at J, with 19 bases between. The CDR3 is 14 residues long. Germline V gene lookup returns CDR1 LNHDA and CDR2 SQIVND (reference sequence). The DNA for the CDR3 is TGTGCCAGCGCCTTTTGGGAGCGAAGGAATGAGCAGTTCTTC. This codes for CASAFWERRNEQFF. Combining the CDR3 with reference TRBV19 and TRBJ2-1 gives the whole variable domain DGGITQSPKYLFRKEGQNVTLSCEQNLNHDAMYWYRQDPGQGLRLIYYSQIVNDFQKGDIAEGYSVSREKKESFPLTVTSAQKNPTAFYLCASAFWERRNEQFFGPGTRLTVL.

The genes are TRBV19 and TRBJ2-7; 7 bases match TRBD2. Germline V gene data show CDR1 as LNHDA and CDR2 as SQIVND (reference sequence). This CDR3 contains 12 residues. V gave up 9 bases and J gave up 0 bases; unmatched junction bases: 2. CDR3 bases: TGTGCCAGCAGCGGGGTCTCCTACGAGCAGTACTTC. It is translated as CASSGVSYEQYF.

The chain couples TRBV2 to TRBJ1-1; weak D call: TRBD1 (6 bases). The ends were cut back, 7 bases at V and 11 bases at J, with 17 bases in the middle. Germline assignment: CDR1 SNHLY and CDR2 FYNNEI. This CDR3 has 12 amino acids. The DNA of the CDR3 is TGTGCCAGCACCTCTCAGGGGAGAGGGGCTTTCTTT. This codes for CASTSQGRGAFF.

The chain carries TRBV21-1 and TRBJ1-1; the listed D gene, TRBD1, was not tested against the DNA. TRBV21-1 represents a pseudogene. The CDR3 is 16 residues long. This CDR3 reads CASSSKGAPRDTEAFF. The CDR3 DNA follows: TGTGCCAGCAGCTCAAAGGGGGCCCCTCGGGACACTGAAGCTTTCTTT.

The chain combines TRBV10-3 with TRBJ2-7, with D perhaps matching TRBD2 (5 bases). Per the germline V gene, CDR1 is ENHRY and CDR2 is SYGVKD. With 0 bases removed from V and 7 bases from J, the gap between germline ends came to 7 bases. CDR3 length: 12 amino acids. The CDR3 is CAISESTGEQYF. The CDR3 nucleotides read TGTGCCATCAGTGAGTCGACGGGGGAGCAGTACTTC.

This chain links TRBV9 with TRBJ2-5; 14 nucleotides match TRBD2. The germline gives CDR1 SGDLS, CDR2 YYNGEE. V gave up 5 bases and J gave up 5 bases; unmatched junction bases: 5. CDR3 length: 15 amino acids. CDR3 sequence: CASSSGLAGVETQYF. CDR3 nucleotides: TGTGCCAGCAGTTCGGGACTAGCGGGAGTGGAGACCCAGTACTTC.

The chain carries TRBV11-1 and TRBJ1-2; 7 bases match TRBD1. This CDR3 has 12 residues. V was pared by 4 bases and J by 6 bases, with 2 bases of the junction left unmatched. CDR1 is SGHAT, CDR2 FQDESV, per germline (reference sequence). The CDR3 nucleotides read TGTGCCAGCAGCTCAACAGGGGATGGCTACACCTTC. Protein: CASSSTGDGYTF.

This clone came up once. The chain uses TRBV2 and TRBJ2-7, with a possible D match to TRBD2 (7 bases). The CDR3 consists of 18 residues. The germline CDR1 and CDR2 sequences are SNHLY and FYNNEI. V was trimmed by 0 bases and J by 1 base, leaving 19 bases between them. CDR3 bases: TGTGCCAGCAGTGAAGCGCTAGGGGGACTAAGTGGTTCCTACGAGCAGTACTTC. This gives the protein CASSEALGGLSGSYEQYF.

The chain carries TRBV12-5 and TRBJ1-2, with D maybe TRBD1 (6 bases). This CDR3 comprises 15 residues. The V gene's germline CDR1 is LGHNT and CDR2 FRNRAP. V was shortened by 1 base and J by 6 bases, with 15 bases between the two germline ends. CDR3 in DNA: TGTGCTAGTGGTTTGGGGAACAGGGAAATGAATGGCTACACCTTC. This encodes CASGLGNREMNGYTF.

The chain couples TRBV10-3 to TRBJ2-2; D ambiguous. The CDR3 is 12 residues long. With 5 bases removed from V and 4 bases from J, the gap between germline ends came to 5 bases. The germline gives CDR1 ENHRY, CDR2 SYGVKD. CDR3 DNA sequence: TGTGCCATCAGTTGGAGCACCGGGGAGCTGTTTTTT. Protein sequence: CAISWSTGELFF.

This sequence joins TRBV2 and TRBJ2-7, with TRBD2 matching 11 bases. V trimming: 1 base; J trimming: 6 bases; junction bases outside the gene matches: 5. The CDR3 totals 15 residues. Germline lookup yields CDR1 SNHLY and CDR2 FYNNEI. CDR3 sequence: CASSEVLAGAGEQYF. DNA for the CDR3: TGTGCCAGCAGTGAAGTACTAGCGGGAGCGGGCGAGCAGTACTTC.

The rearrangement links TRBV9 to TRBJ2-2, with 11 bases that match TRBD2. Germline-derived CDR1 and CDR2 are SGDLS and YYNGEE. J lost 7 bases, V lost 4 bases, and 9 bases had no gene match. The CDR3 runs 16 residues. This CDR3 reads CASSLTSGTIGGELFF. In nucleotides, the CDR3 is TGTGCCAGCAGCCTGACTAGCGGGACTATTGGCGGGGAGCTGTTTTTT.

The chain joins TRBV6-5 to TRBJ1-5; 10 bases match TRBD1. V shed 6 bases and J 4 bases; nucleotides not matched to a gene: 6. Germline lookup yields CDR1 MNHEY and CDR2 SVGAGI. This CDR3 contains 15 residues. The CDR3 here is CASSLGGQGNQPQHF. The CDR3 coding sequence is TGTGCCAGCAGCTTGGGGGGACAGGGGAATCAGCCCCAGCATTTT.

This clone appeared a few times. The rearrangement links TRBV7-3 to TRBJ2-1; no clear D. This CDR3 region has 14 residues. V was shortened by 2 bases and J by 8 bases, with 13 bases between the two germline ends. Germline V gene sequence: CDR1 SGHTA, CDR2 FQGTGA. The CDR3 protein is CASSLHGSSDEQFF. The CDR3 nucleotides read TGTGCCAGCAGCTTACATGGCTCTTCCGATGAGCAGTTCTTC.

V gene TRBV27 combines with J gene TRBJ2-7; 8 bases match TRBD2. This CDR3 has 16 residues. The J segment lost 1 base and the V segment lost 4 bases, leaving 9 bases of the junction unmatched. Germline CDR1 MNHEY, CDR2 SMNVEV (reference sequence). CDR3 amino acids: CASSSPRLAGSYEQYF. For the CDR3, the DNA is TGTGCCAGCAGTTCCCCTAGGCTAGCGGGTTCCTACGAGCAGTACTTC.

This clone was seen once. J is TRBJ2-2 and V is TRBV6-5, with D unclear. The CDR3 has 14 amino acids. Germline V CDR1 and CDR2: MNHEY, SVGAGI. V lost 6 bases and J 4 bases, leaving 12 bases between the germline ends. The DNA of the CDR3 is TGTGCCAGCAGAAAATTGGCTGGCACCGGGGAGCTGTTTTTT. As protein: CASRKLAGTGELFF.

The chain joins TRBV5-1 to TRBJ2-7; D is possibly TRBD1 (5 bases). Trimming shortened V by 0 bases and J by 6 bases, and 16 bases separated the two germline ends. Germline loops: CDR1 SGHRS, CDR2 YFSETQ. CDR3 length: 15 amino acids. CDR3 in amino acids: CASSLGQGPSPEQYF. The DNA of the CDR3 is TGCGCCAGCAGCTTGGGGCAGGGCCCCTCTCCCGAGCAGTACTTC.

CDR3 sequence: CASSSGTQSDTQYF. Here the CDR3 DNA reads TGCGCCAGCAGCTCCGGGACACAATCAGATACGCAGTATTTT. V gene TRBV5-1 combines with J gene TRBJ2-3; perhaps TRBD1 as D (6 bases). Germline CDR1 SGHRS, CDR2 YFSETQ. The CDR3 is made up of 14 amino acids. Trimming stripped 3 bases from V and 4 bases from J, with 12 bases between.

The V gene is TRBV28, the J gene TRBJ1-1; D uncertain. This CDR3 has 11 amino acids. The V end was cut by 8 bases, the J end by 4 bases, with 8 bases between. Germline CDR1 MDHEN, CDR2 SYDVKM. The DNA for the CDR3 is TGTGCCAGCGGAGATGCCACTGAAGCTTTCTTT. This sequence encodes CASGDATEAFF.

The V call is TRBV6-6, the J call TRBJ2-2, with TRBD2 matching 10 bases. The CDR3 has 15 residues. J was trimmed by 3 bases and V by 7 bases; bases with no gene match: 5. Germline-derived CDR1 and CDR2 are MNHNY and SVGAGI (reference sequence). For the CDR3, the DNA is TGTGCCAGCAATCCAGCGGGAGGGGACACCGGGGAGCTGTTTTTT. This gives the protein CASNPAGGDTGELFF.

The CDR3 DNA reads TGTGCCAGCAGTTTTCCCCGGGACAGGGCACATTCGAGCACAGATACGCAGTATTTT. Its translation: CASSFPRDRAHSSTDTQYF. V usage is TRBV28 and J usage is TRBJ2-3; 9 nucleotides line up with TRBD1. This CDR3 is 19 amino acids long. The ends lost 3 bases at V and 0 bases at J; junction bases unmatched: 13. Germline values: CDR1 MDHEN, CDR2 SYDVKM.

The chain carries TRBV9 and TRBJ1-2; tentatively, D is TRBD1 (5 bases). Germline-derived CDR1 and CDR2 are SGDLS and YYNGEE. The CDR3 sequence is 14 residues long. Deletions cut 0 bases from V and 7 bases from J, with 13 bases between. As DNA, the CDR3 is TGTGCCAGCAGCGTAGATCCTGGGACTCTTGGCTACACCTTC. The encoded protein is CASSVDPGTLGYTF.

The sample holds one count of this clone. This sequence joins TRBV6-6 and TRBJ2-1; D is possibly TRBD1 (5 bases). The length of the CDR3 is 12 residues. CDR1 MNHNY and CDR2 SVGAGI come from the germline V gene (reference sequence). Trimming shortened V by 6 bases and J by 7 bases, and 10 bases separated the two germline ends. CDR3 amino acids: CASRLRGNEQFF. The CDR3 region has the DNA TGTGCCAGCAGGTTAAGGGGAAATGAGCAGTTCTTC.

The chain joins TRBV10-3 to TRBJ2-1, with a tentative D call TRBD2 (6 bases). There are 13 residues in the CDR3. V was cut by 8 bases and J by 12 bases, with 20 bases left in between. Germline V lookup: CDR1 ENHRY, CDR2 SYGVKD. This CDR3 is CAISGTSLLGQFF. CDR3 coding DNA: TGTGCCATCTCCGGGACTTCGCTGTTGGGGCAGTTCTTC.

The chain couples TRBV30 to TRBJ2-3, with a possible D match to TRBD2 (7 bases). Deletions cut 6 bases from V and 4 bases from J, with 20 bases between. Per the germline V gene, CDR1 is GTSNPN and CDR2 is SVGIG (reference sequence). The CDR3 extends over 15 amino acids. CDR3 sequence: CACRSRGAVADTQYF. CDR3 DNA: TGTGCCTGTCGAAGCCGGGGGGCTGTCGCAGATACGCAGTATTTT.

This clone came up once. In DNA form, the CDR3 reads TGTGCCAGCAGTTTAGGGGCGAGGTTTGGGGTCACGAAGAACACCGGGGAGCTGTTTTTT. Its translation is CASSLGARFGVTKNTGELFF. V gene TRBV28 combines with J gene TRBJ2-2, with a tentative D call TRBD1 (5 bases). This CDR3 spans 20 amino acids. The V and J ends lost 2 bases and 1 base respectively, with 23 bases between them. Germline CDR1 reads MDHEN; CDR2 reads SYDVKM.

The chain is built from TRBV27 and TRBJ1-4; 7 positions agree with TRBD1. Germline lookup yields CDR1 MNHEY and CDR2 SMNVEV (reference sequence). The CDR3 runs 15 residues. V trimming: 6 bases; J trimming: 4 bases; junction bases outside the gene matches: 8. Here the CDR3 DNA reads TGTGCCAGCAGGGCTACAGGGGCCTTTAATGAAAAACTGTTTTTT. Translating gives CASRATGAFNEKLFF.

The V gene is TRBV6-1, the J gene TRBJ1-2; D might be TRBD1 (6 bases). The CDR3 is 12 amino acids. Trimming shortened V by 10 bases and J by 6 bases, and 15 bases separated the two germline ends. Germline V gives CDR1 MNHNS, CDR2 SASEGT. CDR3 nucleotide sequence: TGTGCCATGTCACAGGGTTTTGATGGCTACACCTTC. This encodes CAMSQGFDGYTF.

The V call is TRBV5-1, the J call TRBJ1-1; D call uncertain. Trimming left V 4 bases short and J 1 base short, with 11 bases between. The CDR3 consists of 14 residues. CDR1 SGHRS and CDR2 YFSETQ come from the germline V gene. The CDR3 loop reads CASSLAEQNTEAFF. The CDR3 coding sequence is TGCGCCAGCAGCCTCGCGGAGCAGAACACTGAAGCTTTCTTT.

Written as DNA, the CDR3 is TGTGCCAGCAGCTGGGGGAGAGGGGGCGCGACTCAGCCCCAGCATTTT. This encodes CASSWGRGGATQPQHF. V and J are TRBV5-6 and TRBJ1-5; 7 bases match TRBD1. This CDR3 comprises 16 residues. Trimming at V came to 3 bases and at J to 6 bases, leaving 12 bases not matched to a gene. Looked up from germline, CDR1 is SGHDT and CDR2 is YYEEEE.

The chain recombines TRBV4-2 with TRBJ2-4, with 8 bases fitting TRBD2. The CDR3 consists of 17 residues. The V gene's germline CDR1 is LGHNA and CDR2 YNFKEQ. Trimming removed 0 bases from V and 6 bases from J; junction bases left unmatched: 10. The CDR3 spells CASSQDQTGGPGNIQYF. The CDR3 DNA reads as TGTGCCAGCAGCCAAGATCAGACGGGAGGGCCGGGAAACATTCAGTACTTC.